Following are 23 T cell receptor beta chains from one sample sequenced in a study of shared T cell receptors in the human thymus. The assay was immunoSEQ multiplex PCR, and TCRdb's table has in-frame clones only and misses some. The table has about 710,000 clones, 87% seen once. A further study also used this sample, focusing on human thymus T cells.

Sequencing was performed on thymocytes. Receptor source: a boy younger than two with a congenital heart defect.

This clone was detected once. This rearrangement joins TRBV28 to TRBJ1-2; 12 nucleotides match TRBD1. The CDR3 spans 15 residues. Germline CDR1 reads MDHEN; CDR2 reads SYDVKM. Germline trimming cut 6 bases from V and 0 bases from J; bases unmatched to any gene: 2. CDR3 loop: CASRGQGAPNYGYTF. The CDR3, as DNA: TGTGCCAGCAGGGGACAGGGGGCGCCTAACTATGGCTACACCTTC.

This chain connects TRBV11-2 to TRBJ1-2, with 7 bases aligning to TRBD1. Per the germline V gene, CDR1 is SGHAT and CDR2 is FQNNGV. J lost 8 bases, V lost 4 bases, and 7 bases had no gene match. This CDR3 comprises 13 residues. CDR3 amino acids: CASSSEGARGYTF. DNA for the CDR3: TGTGCCAGCAGCTCGGAGGGGGCGCGGGGCTACACCTTC. Full variable domain (remainder filled in from reference TRBV11-2 and TRBJ1-2): EAGVAQSPRYKIIEKRQSVAFWCNPISGHATLYWYQQILGQGPKLLIQFQNNGVVDDSQLPKDRFSAERLKGVDSTLKIQPAKLEDSAVYLCASSSEGARGYTFGSGTRLTVV.

The chain joins TRBV10-3 to TRBJ1-2, with 7 nucleotides matching TRBD1. The V segment lost 6 bases and the J segment 5 bases; nucleotides outside the gene matches: 9. The CDR3 runs to 14 residues. Germline CDR1 and CDR2: ENHRY and SYGVKD. The DNA for the CDR3 is TGTGCCATCAGACTCCCCGGGACAGTTTATGGCTACACCTTC. Translation: CAIRLPGTVYGYTF.

This clone was seen a single time. Different DNA sequences within this sample yield the same CDR3. The chain employs TRBV5-1 and TRBJ2-7; D is perhaps TRBD1 (6 bases). The CDR3 runs to 14 residues. Deletions cut 4 bases from V and 1 base from J, with 12 bases between. CDR1 is SGHRS and CDR2 is YFSETQ in the germline V gene. CDR3 in amino acids: CASSPGTGSYEQYF. CDR3 DNA sequence: TGCGCCAGCAGCCCAGGCACAGGGTCCTACGAGCAGTACTTC. The full variable domain, its missing parts supplied by reference TRBV5-1 and TRBJ2-7, is KAGVTQTPRYLIKTRGQQVTLSCSPISGHRSVSWYQQTPGQGLQFLFEYFSETQRNKGNFPGRFSGRQFSNSRSEMNVSTLELGDSALYLCASSPGTGSYEQYFGPGTRLTVT.

The chain employs TRBV15 and TRBJ1-1, with 8 bases that match TRBD1. CDR1 is LNHNV, CDR2 YYDKDF, per germline (reference sequence). The CDR3 spans 15 residues. The V gene end was trimmed by 2 bases and the J gene end by 1 base; junction bases not matched to a gene: 3. The DNA of the CDR3 is TGTGCCACCAGCAGAAGACAGGGGTGGAACACTGAAGCTTTCTTT. Its protein product is CATSRRQGWNTEAFF.

This chain connects TRBV29-1 to TRBJ1-2, with 9 bases matching TRBD1. V gave up 1 base and J gave up 7 bases; unmatched junction bases: 10. From germline, CDR1 is SQVTM and CDR2 ANQGSEA. The CDR3 has 15 amino acids. The CDR3 DNA reads as TGCAGCGTTGAAGCCCGGGACAGGGACGCTCGTGGCTACACCTTC. Its translation is CSVEARDRDARGYTF.

V usage is TRBV6-1 and J usage is TRBJ2-7, with TRBD2 identical over 8 bases. This CDR3 spans 15 amino acids. With V trimmed by 1 base and J by 3 bases, 5 bases remained unmatched. The germline V gene encodes CDR1 MNHNS and CDR2 SASEGT. The CDR3 loop reads CASSEVRGADYEQYF. CDR3 coding DNA: TGTGCCAGCAGTGAAGTGCGGGGGGCGGACTACGAGCAGTACTTC.

The chain uses TRBV4-1 and TRBJ2-1; possible D gene TRBD1, 5 bases. The CDR3 runs 14 residues. Germline CDR1 is MGHRA and CDR2 is YSYEKL. Trimming stripped 0 bases from V and 8 bases from J, with 11 bases between. Here the CDR3 reads CASSQDSSTDEQFF. CDR3 nucleotide sequence: TGCGCCAGCAGCCAAGACTCCTCGACAGATGAGCAGTTCTTC.

The genes are TRBV6-1 and TRBJ1-1; no clear D gene. Trimming stripped 0 bases from V and 3 bases from J, with 11 bases between. The CDR3 runs 15 residues. The germline gives CDR1 MNHNS, CDR2 SASEGT. CDR3 region: CASSEAGDTDTEAFF. CDR3 sequence (DNA): TGTGCCAGCAGTGAAGCCGGGGATACGGACACTGAAGCTTTCTTT.

The CDR3 region is CSVHSGNNEQFF. CDR3 nucleotides: TGCAGCGTTCATAGCGGCAACAATGAGCAGTTCTTC. This chain joins TRBV29-1 and TRBJ2-1; TRBD2 is a possible D gene (6 bases). The V gene's germline CDR1 is SQVTM and CDR2 ANQGSEA. Trimming removed 5 bases at V and 5 bases at J, with 10 bases between. The CDR3 sequence is 12 residues long.

The rearrangement joins TRBV10-2 to TRBJ2-7; TRBD1 matches 10 bases. The V segment lost 5 bases and the J segment 1 base; nucleotides outside the gene matches: 8. Germline V gives CDR1 WSHSY, CDR2 SAAADI. The CDR3 is 16 amino acids. In DNA, the CDR3 is TGCGCCAGCAGTAACCCGACAGGGGGCACGTCCTACGAGCAGTACTTC. As protein: CASSNPTGGTSYEQYF.

The V call is TRBV7-9, the J call TRBJ1-2; D gene unclear. The ends were cut back, 10 bases at V and 1 base at J, with 13 bases in the middle. The CDR3 is 13 residues long. The germline CDR1 and CDR2 sequences are SEHNR and FQNEAQ (reference sequence). CDR3 sequence (DNA): TGTGCCACTCGGCGGGGAGGTAACTATGGCTACACCTTC. Its translation: CATRRGGNYGYTF.

The genes are TRBV6-5 and TRBJ2-5; D remains unclear. This CDR3 is built from 13 residues. CDR1 is MNHEY, CDR2 SVGAGI, per germline. Trimming cost V 6 bases and J 4 bases, with 12 bases left between them. CDR3 loop: CASSASAVETQYF. In DNA, the CDR3 is TGTGCCAGCAGCGCCTCCGCGGTAGAGACCCAGTACTTC.

The genes are TRBV4-1 and TRBJ2-2; D gene ambiguous. Germline lookup yields CDR1 MGHRA and CDR2 YSYEKL. The V end was cut by 5 bases, the J end by 8 bases, with 9 bases between. The CDR3 extends over 12 amino acids. CDR3 sequence reads: CASSWSEGELFF. The CDR3 DNA reads as TGCGCCAGCAGCTGGTCGGAGGGGGAGCTGTTTTTT.

The chain is built from TRBV4-3 and TRBJ2-7; TRBD2 agrees at 10 bases. Germline loops: CDR1 LGHNA, CDR2 YSLEER. V shed 0 bases, J shed 1 base, and the junction held 6 bases outside the gene matches. This CDR3 is 17 amino acids long. The CDR3 loop reads CASSQEGGLARSYEQYF. The CDR3 bases are TGCGCCAGCAGCCAAGAGGGGGGACTAGCGCGTTCCTACGAGCAGTACTTC.

This clone appeared once. The V and J genes are TRBV7-7 and TRBJ2-7, with D maybe TRBD2 (6 bases). CDR3 length: 15 residues. Germline CDR1 SSHAT, CDR2 FNYEAQ (reference sequence). Trimming took off 5 bases at V and 5 bases at J, with 19 bases between the two ends. CDR3: CASSPRPAGTNEQYF. DNA of the CDR3: TGTGCCAGCAGCCCCCGTCCCGCGGGAACTAACGAGCAGTACTTC.

The chain combines TRBV28 with TRBJ2-1; 8 bases line up with TRBD2. The germline V gene has CDR1 MDHEN and CDR2 SYDVKM. J gave up 6 bases and V 6 bases, and 4 bases lay outside the gene matches. CDR3 length: 13 amino acids. The DNA for the CDR3 is TGTGCCAGCAGGGGCGGGAGGTTCAATGAGCAGTTCTTC. It specifies CASRGGRFNEQFF.

The chain carries TRBV10-2 and TRBJ2-2; 10 nucleotides match TRBD2. The ends lost 7 bases at V and 3 bases at J; junction bases unmatched: 11. This CDR3 is built from 17 residues. Germline lookup yields CDR1 WSHSY and CDR2 SAAADI. Written as DNA, the CDR3 is TGCGCCAGCACAATTTCGACGGGACTAGCGTACACCGGGGAGCTGTTTTTT. Translation gives CASTISTGLAYTGELFF.

The chain recombines TRBV10-2 with TRBJ2-1; 7 nucleotides agree with TRBD2. J lost 14 bases, V lost 7 bases, and 17 bases had no gene match. CDR1 WSHSY and CDR2 SAAADI come from the germline V gene. This CDR3 contains 14 residues. DNA for the CDR3: TGCGCCAGCAACTCACGAGCCGGAGGGACTATCGAGTTCTTC. Residues: CASNSRAGGTIEFF.

This chain joins TRBV19 and TRBJ2-7, with 9 bases aligning to TRBD1. Germline CDR1 and CDR2: LNHDA and SQIVND (reference sequence). The V and J ends lost 5 bases and 6 bases, in that order; junction bases with no gene match: 11. There are 15 residues in the CDR3. This chain's CDR3 is CASSAEGTGFREQYF. The CDR3 DNA follows: TGTGCCAGTAGTGCGGAAGGGACAGGGTTTCGCGAGCAGTACTTC.

In this sample, this clone turned up once. The J gene is TRBJ1-1, the V gene TRBV5-1, with TRBD1 matching 9 bases. V shed 3 bases, J shed 3 bases, and the junction held 6 bases outside the gene matches. Germline loops: CDR1 SGHRS, CDR2 YFSETQ. CDR3 size: 15 residues. CDR3 loop: CASSSQGALDTEAFF. The CDR3 bases are TGCGCCAGCAGCTCACAGGGGGCGTTGGACACTGAAGCTTTCTTT.

This rearrangement joins TRBV28 to TRBJ1-5; 9 nucleotides match TRBD1. The V and J ends lost 5 bases and 6 bases, in that order; junction bases with no gene match: 5. The CDR3 is 14 amino acids. CDR1 is MDHEN and CDR2 is SYDVKM in the germline V gene. The CDR3 nucleotides read TGTGCCAGCAGTGAGGACAGGGGATTTCAGCCCCAGCATTTT. Translation gives CASSEDRGFQPQHF.

This clone was seen more than once but under ten times. The V call is TRBV5-4, the J call TRBJ2-1; D not resolved. V was clipped by 2 bases and J by 9 bases, with 6 bases between them. From germline, CDR1 is SGHNT and CDR2 YYREEE (reference sequence). The CDR3 sequence is 11 residues long. CDR3 DNA: TGTGCCAGCAGCTTAAGTAGTGAGCAGTTCTTC. Its translation is CASSLSSEQFF.